This T cell receptor beta chain derives from a study of blood T cell repertoires in COVID-19. Study context: Samples of COVID-19 (acute and convalescent) were obtained from the United States, Italy and Spain. In each case, the material was cDNA or gDNA derived from T cells, B-cell-depleted T cells, or PBMCs.

Clones were read by immunoSEQ multiplex PCR, and TCRdb kept only the in-frame ones, dropping some. The table records about 70,000 clones, around 83% of them present only once. The V gene's germline CDR1 is MGHDK and CDR2 SYGVNS. Trimming took 4 bases from V and 5 from J, leaving 14 bases between them. This CDR3 is built from 14 residues. Patients of the Seattle cohort, enrolled during active infection, were followed longitudinally. The gene calls are TRBV25-1 and TRBJ2-5; possible D gene TRBD2, 5 bases. The TCR was taken from a man under 40 with COVID-19, enrolled during active disease. The sequencing input was peripheral blood. The CDR3 sequence is CASSGWERRETQYF. CDR3 nucleotide sequence: TGTGCCAGCAGTGGGTGGGAGCGGAGGGAGACCCAGTACTTC.